The T cell receptor (beta chain) under discussion was sequenced for a study of cytomegalovirus exposure and HLA in healthy donors (dated by TCRdb to between 2016 and 2019). In terms of the full investigation: According to a later analysis, the approximately 120 validation repertoires were produced on the same platform as the 666 repertoires of the first cohort. The study aimed to test whether signatures of past pathogen exposure could be identified by cataloging public T cell receptors. Along with the approximately 650-subject first cohort, a separate validation cohort of over 90 different subjects was used. High-throughput TCR immunosequencing, statistical association of individual TCRs with disease status, and machine learning were combined to predict cytomegalovirus infection status. General findings and caveats noted by the study authors: In vitro tests confirmed that a few of the cytomegalovirus-associated TCR beta chains recognize cytomegalovirus antigens. In the study, around 150 TCR beta chains were listed as associated with cytomegalovirus. The authors suggested that the approach could potentially be extended to other disease states and immunological phenotypes. Cytomegalovirus status was reported to be diagnosed by the classifier with high specificity and sensitivity in both the original and validation cohorts. The validation cohort had no HLA typing available for a later analysis, so co-occurrence within that cohort was assessed over all 130 or so repertoires. While some public TCRs were present in many individuals, most TCR sequences turned up only very rarely across donors. In a later analysis, TCRs clustered in the first cohort were found to also tend to co-occur in the roughly 120 validation repertoires, with 94% of cluster scores above 0.

The V end loses 1 base and the J end loses 0 bases, and a stretch of 10 bases separates them. Reading the germline V gene (reference sequence) gives CDR1 SEHNR and CDR2 FQNEAQ. Measured from the cysteine to the phenylalanine, the CDR3 is 15 residues long. Here the CDR3 DNA is all that survives: 45 bases in frame from base 1. A note on this clone: Its specific antigen is unknown. Base qualities are missing; no much larger clone stands one base away.

Donors formed part of the validation cohort, which comprised 120 or so subjects and was distinct from the first cohort of fewer than 750 subjects. The receptor library was made with the immunoSEQ multiplex PCR assay. The original pipeline was this. To diagnose cytomegalovirus status from the catalog of TCR beta chain sequences, a statistical classification framework was built. TCRdb took this table from immuneACCESS and kept in-frame rearrangements with V and J called. Such tables lack part of the clones; where checked against another copy, unresolved V genes explain under half of the gap, and the rest is unexplained. D and trimming come from the DNA, and the V and J calls and clone size come from that table. For this sample the table gives approximately 120,000 clones, of which 90% to 96% were detected only once. The ten largest clones add up to 1.7% of the sample.

The sample taken for sequencing was PBMCs. Here the chain combines TRBV7-9 and TRBJ2-7; the D gene lacks a confident call. The origin of this receptor is a man younger than 35 in good health and CMV-seronegative. CDR3 region: CASSLDQAYSYEQYF. The DNA sequence is as follows: TGTGCCAGCAGCTTAGACCAAGCTTACTCCTACGAGCAGTACTTC.